This T cell receptor beta chain was observed in a study of blood T cell repertoires in COVID-19. A single count supports this clone. Germline-derived CDR1 and CDR2 are LGHNT and FRNRAP. This CDR3 has 14 residues. Trimming took 3 bases from V and 7 from J; bases not matched to a gene: 7. Original processing notes: Amplification from reference gene primers served as the basis for estimated nucleated cell counts. The table came from immunoSEQ multiplex PCR; TCRdb's copy has only in-frame clones and leaves some out. The DNA gave D and trimming, while V, J and clone size come from that table. The sample holds approximately 93,000 clones, about three quarters seen once.

The rearrangement uses TRBV12-5 and TRBJ1-2, with 8 bases aligning to TRBD1. The clonotype was recovered from a woman older than 75 with acute or convalescent COVID-19. Specimen: peripheral blood. CDR3 nucleotide sequence: TGTGCTAGTGGTTTTAGACAGGGGACGGCTGGCTACACCTTC. Translating gives CASGFRQGTAGYTF. Full variable domain (outside the CDR3, taken from reference TRBV12-5 and TRBJ1-2): DARVTQTPRHKVTEMGQEVTMRCQPILGHNTVFWYRQTMMQGLELLAYFRNRAPLDDSGMPKDRFSAEMPDATLATLKIQPSEPRDSAVYFCASGFRQGTAGYTFGSGTRLTVV.